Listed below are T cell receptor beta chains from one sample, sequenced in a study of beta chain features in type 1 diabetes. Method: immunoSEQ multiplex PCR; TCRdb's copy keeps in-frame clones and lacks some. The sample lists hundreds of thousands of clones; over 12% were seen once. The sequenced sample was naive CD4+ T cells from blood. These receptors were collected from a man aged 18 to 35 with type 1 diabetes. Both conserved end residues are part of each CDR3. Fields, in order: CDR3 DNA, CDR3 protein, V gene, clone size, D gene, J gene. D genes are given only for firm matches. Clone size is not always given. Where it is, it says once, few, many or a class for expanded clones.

CDR3 DNA: TGTGCCAGCAGCTACCGCCGACGGGGTGACACTGAAGCTTTCTTT
CDR3 protein: CASSYRRRGDTEAFF
V gene: TRBV7-9
clone size: few
D gene: -
J gene: TRBJ1-1

CDR3 DNA: TGTGCCAGCAGCCCCACCGGGACTACCTACAATGAGCAGTTCTTC
CDR3 protein: CASSPTGTTYNEQFF
V gene: TRBV9
clone size: -
D gene: TRBD2
J gene: TRBJ2-1

CDR3 DNA: TGTGCCAGCAGCCTCTCAAGGGGGGAGACCCAGTACTTC
CDR3 protein: CASSLSRGETQYF
V gene: TRBV4-2
clone size: few
D gene: -
J gene: TRBJ2-5

CDR3 DNA: TGTGCCAGCAGTTACTTTTCTCGCTCAAATAATTCACCCCTCCACTTT
CDR3 protein: CASSYFSRSNNSPLHF
V gene: TRBV6-5
clone size: -
D gene: -
J gene: TRBJ1-6

CDR3 DNA: TGTGCCAGCAGTCCAGACAGGAGCAATCAGCCCCAGCATTTT
CDR3 protein: CASSPDRSNQPQHF
V gene: TRBV6-6
clone size: few
D gene: -
J gene: TRBJ1-5

CDR3 DNA: TGCGCCAGCAGCCAAGAGCAGCGCTCTGGAAACACCATATATTTT
CDR3 protein: CASSQEQRSGNTIYF
V gene: TRBV4-3
clone size: -
D gene: -
J gene: TRBJ1-3

CDR3 DNA: TGTGCCATCAGTGAGAGACAGGGCCCCTCTGGGGCCAACGTCCTGACTTTC
CDR3 protein: CAISERQGPSGANVLTF
V gene: TRBV10-3
clone size: few
D gene: TRBD1
J gene: TRBJ2-6

CDR3 DNA: TGTGCCAGCAGCGTAGCGTCCCACGCCTACAATGAGCAGTTCTTC
CDR3 protein: CASSVASHAYNEQFF
V gene: TRBV9
clone size: -
D gene: -
J gene: TRBJ2-1

CDR3 DNA: TGCGCCATTGGAGGCGGCTTGAACACTGAAGCTTTCTTT
CDR3 protein: CAIGGGLNTEAFF
V gene: TRBV23-1
clone size: few
D gene: -
J gene: TRBJ1-1

CDR3 DNA: TGCGCCAACCAACCCCCCGGGCTACAGGGTGAACCCCAGCATTTT
CDR3 protein: CANQPPGLQGEPQHF
V gene: TRBV5-1
clone size: few
D gene: -
J gene: TRBJ1-5

CDR3 DNA: TGCGCCAGCGGTGACCGACAGGATGGCTACACCTTC
CDR3 protein: CASGDRQDGYTF
V gene: TRBV10-2
clone size: few
D gene: -
J gene: TRBJ1-2

CDR3 DNA: TGTGCCAGCAGTTTGTCCGGGGGCAATCAGCCCCAGCATTTT
CDR3 protein: CASSLSGGNQPQHF
V gene: TRBV28
clone size: few
D gene: -
J gene: TRBJ1-5

CDR3 DNA: TGTGCCAGCAGCTTACGGTCCAGCGCCGGCACAGATACGCAGTATTTT
CDR3 protein: CASSLRSSAGTDTQYF
V gene: TRBV7-9
clone size: -
D gene: -
J gene: TRBJ2-3

CDR3 DNA: TGTGCCAGCACCCGCCTCCCCGGTACGGGAAACACCATATATTTT
CDR3 protein: CASTRLPGTGNTIYF
V gene: TRBV5-4
clone size: -
D gene: -
J gene: TRBJ1-3

CDR3 DNA: TGTGCCAGTAGTATAGCGGGAGCGACCTACAATGAGCAGTTCTTC
CDR3 protein: CASSIAGATYNEQFF
V gene: TRBV19
clone size: -
D gene: -
J gene: TRBJ2-1

CDR3 DNA: TGTGCCAGCACCCGGACCGGGGTCTACGAGCAGTACTTC
CDR3 protein: CASTRTGVYEQYF
V gene: TRBV28
clone size: -
D gene: -
J gene: TRBJ2-7

CDR3 DNA: TGTGCCAGCAGATTTACAGGGGGAGATACGCAGTATTTT
CDR3 protein: CASRFTGGDTQYF
V gene: TRBV7-2
clone size: -
D gene: TRBD1
J gene: TRBJ2-3

CDR3 DNA: TGCAGCGTCCGGGACAGGGTCCAAAGGAACACTGAAGCTTTCTTT
CDR3 protein: CSVRDRVQRNTEAFF
V gene: TRBV29-1
clone size: few
D gene: TRBD1
J gene: TRBJ1-1

CDR3 DNA: TGTGCCAGCAGCCTGGGGTTCCAAGAGACCCAGTACTTC
CDR3 protein: CASSLGFQETQYF
V gene: TRBV14
clone size: -
D gene: -
J gene: TRBJ2-5

CDR3 DNA: TGTGCCAGCAATAAGGGGGCCTTTAACAAGTTCTTC
CDR3 protein: CASNKGAFNKFF
V gene: TRBV28
clone size: few
D gene: TRBD1
J gene: TRBJ2-1

CDR3 DNA: TGTGCCAGCAGCCGTTCGTTAGGGGACTCCTACAATGAGCAGTTCTTC
CDR3 protein: CASSRSLGDSYNEQFF
V gene: TRBV7-9
clone size: -
D gene: -
J gene: TRBJ2-1

CDR3 DNA: TGTGCCTGGAGGACCCGAAGGGAAGCTAACTATGGCTACACCTTC
CDR3 protein: CAWRTRREANYGYTF
V gene: TRBV30
clone size: few
D gene: -
J gene: TRBJ1-2

CDR3 DNA: TGTGCCAGCAGCCAAGATGCGGGGAGACGGGAAGAGACCCAGTACTTC
CDR3 protein: CASSQDAGRREETQYF
V gene: TRBV4-2
clone size: -
D gene: -
J gene: TRBJ2-5

CDR3 DNA: TGTGCCAGCTGGGAGCCTGGGGACACTGAAGCTTTCTTT
CDR3 protein: CASWEPGDTEAFF
V gene: TRBV5-8
clone size: few
D gene: -
J gene: TRBJ1-1

CDR3 DNA: TGTGCCAGCAGTTCCCCAGAAGGGCGCTTCACTGAAGCTTTCTTT
CDR3 protein: CASSSPEGRFTEAFF
V gene: TRBV9
clone size: -
D gene: -
J gene: TRBJ1-1

CDR3 DNA: TGTGCCAGCAGCCCAACGACTAGGAAGGATACGCAGTATTTT
CDR3 protein: CASSPTTRKDTQYF
V gene: TRBV11-2
clone size: -
D gene: -
J gene: TRBJ2-3

CDR3 DNA: TGTGCCAGCTCAATGGGGAGGAGCAATCAGCCCCAGCATTTT
CDR3 protein: CASSMGRSNQPQHF
V gene: TRBV2
clone size: -
D gene: -
J gene: TRBJ1-5

CDR3 DNA: TGCAGCGTTGCCCTCGGGACAGGGGGCGAGCAGTACTTC
CDR3 protein: CSVALGTGGEQYF
V gene: TRBV29-1
clone size: once
D gene: TRBD1
J gene: TRBJ2-7

CDR3 DNA: TGTGCCACTCTAAACAGGGGCGGCTACACCTTC
CDR3 protein: CATLNRGGYTF
V gene: TRBV21-1
clone size: few
D gene: -
J gene: TRBJ1-2

CDR3 DNA: TGTGCCAGCAGCTTGGCCCTTTTCGGGACAGGGGTCAATCAGCCCCAGCATTTT
CDR3 protein: CASSLALFGTGVNQPQHF
V gene: TRBV5-6
clone size: -
D gene: TRBD1
J gene: TRBJ1-5

CDR3 DNA: TGTGCCAGCAGCCCCCAGCGGGGAGGCTATGGCTACACCTTC
CDR3 protein: CASSPQRGGYGYTF
V gene: TRBV4-2
clone size: -
D gene: -
J gene: TRBJ1-2

CDR3 DNA: TGTGCCAGCAGCCAGGGGAGGGCGGGCGAGCAGTACTTC
CDR3 protein: CASSQGRAGEQYF
V gene: TRBV4-2
clone size: few
D gene: TRBD2
J gene: TRBJ2-7

CDR3 DNA: TGTGCCAGTATGCGGTTAGCGGGAGTGGCAGATACGCAGTATTTT
CDR3 protein: CASMRLAGVADTQYF
V gene: TRBV19
clone size: few
D gene: TRBD2
J gene: TRBJ2-3

CDR3 DNA: TGCAGCGTTGGCCGCCCCGAGGCCGAGCGGGGCGATGGCTACACCTTC
CDR3 protein: CSVGRPEAERGDGYTF
V gene: TRBV29-1
clone size: few
D gene: -
J gene: TRBJ1-2

CDR3 DNA: TGTGCCAGTAGTATAGATCAGGCTAGGCCTTACAATGAGCAGTTCTTC
CDR3 protein: CASSIDQARPYNEQFF
V gene: TRBV19
clone size: -
D gene: -
J gene: TRBJ2-1

CDR3 DNA: TGTGCCTGGAGTGTACTGGGGACTAGCGGGAGTTACGAGCAGTACTTC
CDR3 protein: CAWSVLGTSGSYEQYF
V gene: TRBV30
clone size: -
D gene: TRBD2
J gene: TRBJ2-7

CDR3 DNA: TGCAGCTACACCCCGGGGGATACGCAGTATTTT
CDR3 protein: CSYTPGDTQYF
V gene: TRBV29-1
clone size: few
D gene: -
J gene: TRBJ2-3

CDR3 DNA: TGTGCCAGCAGCCGAGAGGGGGCCAGCCAGAATACGCAGTATTTT
CDR3 protein: CASSREGASQNTQYF
V gene: TRBV7-2
clone size: -
D gene: TRBD1
J gene: TRBJ2-3

CDR3 DNA: TGTGCCAGCAGCTTAGTTTCTAGCGGGAGCCAAAAGACCCAGTACTTC
CDR3 protein: CASSLVSSGSQKTQYF
V gene: TRBV7-2
clone size: few
D gene: TRBD2
J gene: TRBJ2-5

CDR3 DNA: TGTGCCAGCAGCCAAGAAGGGACAGGGGAACAAGAGACCCAGTACTTC
CDR3 protein: CASSQEGTGEQETQYF
V gene: TRBV5-6
clone size: -
D gene: TRBD1
J gene: TRBJ2-5

CDR3 DNA: TGCGCCAGCAGCTTGGTGACAGGGTACGGTCAACGGTCCTACGAGCAGTACTTC
CDR3 protein: CASSLVTGYGQRSYEQYF
V gene: TRBV5-1
clone size: -
D gene: TRBD1
J gene: TRBJ2-7

CDR3 DNA: TGTGCCTGGAATAGTCAGGGCAACGGGGAGCTGTTTTTT
CDR3 protein: CAWNSQGNGELFF
V gene: TRBV30
clone size: few
D gene: -
J gene: TRBJ2-2

CDR3 DNA: TGCAGTGCCTATTTCTCCTACGAGCAGTACTTC
CDR3 protein: CSAYFSYEQYF
V gene: TRBV20-1
clone size: few
D gene: -
J gene: TRBJ2-7

CDR3 DNA: TGTGCCAGCAGTTCCGGACATACCTACAATGAGCAGTTCTTC
CDR3 protein: CASSSGHTYNEQFF
V gene: TRBV28
clone size: few
D gene: -
J gene: TRBJ2-1

CDR3 DNA: TGTGCCAGCAGCTTACAGACAGTAAACACTGAAGCTTTCTTT
CDR3 protein: CASSLQTVNTEAFF
V gene: TRBV7-2
clone size: -
D gene: -
J gene: TRBJ1-1

CDR3 DNA: TGCAGCGTTTTTGACAGGGGCACCTACAATGAGCAGTTCTTC
CDR3 protein: CSVFDRGTYNEQFF
V gene: TRBV29-1
clone size: few
D gene: TRBD1
J gene: TRBJ2-1

CDR3 DNA: TGTGCCTGGAGAAGCCCAAAGGGTCGGACTGAAGCTTTCTTT
CDR3 protein: CAWRSPKGRTEAFF
V gene: TRBV30
clone size: few
D gene: -
J gene: TRBJ1-1

CDR3 DNA: TGTGCCAGCAGCCAAGCACGGGGAGGTAGCAATCAGCCCCAGCATTTT
CDR3 protein: CASSQARGGSNQPQHF
V gene: TRBV4-2
clone size: -
D gene: -
J gene: TRBJ1-5

CDR3 DNA: TGCAGCGTCCGGACTAGCGGCCCCCTGGATACGCAGTATTTT
CDR3 protein: CSVRTSGPLDTQYF
V gene: TRBV29-1
clone size: -
D gene: TRBD2
J gene: TRBJ2-3

CDR3 DNA: TGCGCCAGCAGCCCCTTGGAGGGTCTGAACACTGAAGCTTTCTTT
CDR3 protein: CASSPLEGLNTEAFF
V gene: TRBV4-3
clone size: few
D gene: -
J gene: TRBJ1-1